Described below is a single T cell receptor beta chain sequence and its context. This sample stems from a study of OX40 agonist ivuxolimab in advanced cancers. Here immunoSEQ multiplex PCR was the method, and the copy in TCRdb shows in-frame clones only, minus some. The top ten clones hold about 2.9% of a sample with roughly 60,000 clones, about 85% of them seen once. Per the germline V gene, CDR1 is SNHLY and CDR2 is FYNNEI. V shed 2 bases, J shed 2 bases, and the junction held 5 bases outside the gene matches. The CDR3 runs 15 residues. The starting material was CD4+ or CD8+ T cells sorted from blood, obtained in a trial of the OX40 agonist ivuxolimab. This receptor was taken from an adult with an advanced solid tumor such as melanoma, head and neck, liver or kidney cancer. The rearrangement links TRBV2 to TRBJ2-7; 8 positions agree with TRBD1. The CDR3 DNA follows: TGTGCCAGCAGTGAACCGGGACAGGTAGCCTACGAGCAGTACTTC. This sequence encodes CASSEPGQVAYEQYF.